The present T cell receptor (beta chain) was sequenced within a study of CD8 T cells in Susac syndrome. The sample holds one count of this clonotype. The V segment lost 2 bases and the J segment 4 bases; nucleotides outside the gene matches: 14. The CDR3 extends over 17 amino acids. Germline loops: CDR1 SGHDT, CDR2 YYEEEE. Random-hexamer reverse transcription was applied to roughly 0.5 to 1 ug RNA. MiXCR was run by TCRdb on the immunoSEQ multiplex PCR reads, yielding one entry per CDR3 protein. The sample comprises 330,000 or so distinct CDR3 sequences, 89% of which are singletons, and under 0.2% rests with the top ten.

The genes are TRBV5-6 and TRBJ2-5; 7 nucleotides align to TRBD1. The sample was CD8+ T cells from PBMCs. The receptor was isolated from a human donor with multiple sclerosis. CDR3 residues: CASSFLSGTAVSETQYF. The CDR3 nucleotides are TGTGCCAGCAGCTTTTTGTCCGGGACAGCGGTTTCAGAGACCCAGTACTTC.